This TCR beta chain was found in a study of blood T cell repertoires in COVID-19. J gave up 1 base and V 0 bases, and 11 bases lay outside the gene matches. Per the germline V gene, CDR1 is MNHEY and CDR2 is SMNVEV (reference sequence). CDR3 length equals 18 residues. Assay used: immunoSEQ multiplex PCR; TCRdb lists only in-frame clones, some missing. The data contain around 160,000 clones, around nine tenths of them singletons. The chain joins TRBV27 to TRBJ1-1, with TRBD1 matching 7 bases. The material sequenced was peripheral blood. The TCR comes from a human donor in a cohort sampled during active COVID-19. The CDR3 nucleotides read TGTGCCAGCAGTTTATCCTCCCTCCCCGGGGACAGGAACACTGAAGCTTTCTTT. Protein: CASSLSSLPGDRNTEAFF.